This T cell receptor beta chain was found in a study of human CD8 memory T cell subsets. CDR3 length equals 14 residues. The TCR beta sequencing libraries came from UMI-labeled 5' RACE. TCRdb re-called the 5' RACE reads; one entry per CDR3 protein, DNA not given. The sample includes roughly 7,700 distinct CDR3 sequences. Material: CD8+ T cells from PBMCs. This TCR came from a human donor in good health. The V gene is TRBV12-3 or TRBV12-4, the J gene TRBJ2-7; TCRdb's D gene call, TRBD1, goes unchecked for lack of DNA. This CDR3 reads CASSLGGGTYEQYF.